What follows are 2 T cell receptor beta chains derived from one specimen sequenced in a study of regulatory dendritic cells for organ transplantation. TCRdb's copy holds only in-frame clones and misses some; the assay was immunoSEQ multiplex PCR. The repertoire holds 25,000 or so clones, 82% seen once, with approximately 0.094% in the top ten. Material: naive CD4+ T cells from blood. The subset was: CD45RA+ naive T cells. Receptors were obtained from a human donor in good health.

Written as DNA, the CDR3 is TGTGCCAGCTCAGCCCCCGGGAAGCGGGTGAGCACAGATACGCAGTATTTT. Translating it yields CASSAPGKRVSTDTQYF. This chain connects TRBV18 to TRBJ2-3; TRBD2 might be the D (6 bases). Germline CDR1 and CDR2: KGHSH and LQKENI. The CDR3 spans 17 residues. The V and J ends lost 5 bases and 0 bases respectively, with 18 bases between them.

V is TRBV15 and J is TRBJ1-2; D gene uncertain. Trimming took 3 bases from V and 1 from J, leaving 12 bases between them. In germline, CDR1 is LNHNV, CDR2 YYDKDF (reference sequence). The CDR3 sequence is 15 residues long. CDR3 amino acids: CATSRAPPGNYGYTF. The CDR3 DNA reads as TGTGCCACCAGCAGGGCCCCGCCGGGTAACTATGGCTACACCTTC.